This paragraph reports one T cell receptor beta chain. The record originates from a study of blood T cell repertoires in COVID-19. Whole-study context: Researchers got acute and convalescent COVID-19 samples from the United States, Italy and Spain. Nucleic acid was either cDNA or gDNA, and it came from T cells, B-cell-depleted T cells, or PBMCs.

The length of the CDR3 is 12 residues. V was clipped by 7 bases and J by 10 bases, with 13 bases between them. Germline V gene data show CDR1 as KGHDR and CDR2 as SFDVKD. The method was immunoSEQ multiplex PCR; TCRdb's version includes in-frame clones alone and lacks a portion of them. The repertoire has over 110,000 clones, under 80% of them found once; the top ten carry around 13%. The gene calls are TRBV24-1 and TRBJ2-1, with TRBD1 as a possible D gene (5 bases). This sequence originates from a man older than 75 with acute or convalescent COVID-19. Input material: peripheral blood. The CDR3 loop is CATRTAREEQFF. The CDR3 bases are TGTGCCACCAGGACAGCTCGAGAAGAGCAGTTCTTC.